This entry lists 27 T cell receptor beta chains sequenced from one sample in a study of T cell responses to AZD1222 COVID-19 vaccine. The assay was immunoSEQ multiplex PCR, and TCRdb's table has in-frame clones only and misses some. The repertoire includes 150,000 or so clones, about nine tenths of them detected once, and roughly 1.6% sits in the top ten. Sequences were derived from peripheral blood, sampled on day 0 of AZD1222 vaccination. The receptors stem from an adult in good health.

The chain combines TRBV12-3 or TRBV12-4 with TRBJ1-5; D gene ambiguous. This CDR3 region has 12 residues. Trimming removed 4 bases from V and 6 bases from J, with 7 bases in between. The CDR3 protein is CASSYPGQPQHF. CDR3 coding DNA: TGTGCCAGCAGTTATCCTGGTCAGCCCCAGCATTTT.

The genes are TRBV19 and TRBJ2-7; the D gene is possibly TRBD1 (6 bases). CDR1 and CDR2 from the germline V gene are LNHDA and SQIVND (reference sequence). V dropped 3 bases and J dropped 7 bases, with 16 bases sitting between them. This CDR3 has 14 amino acids. In nucleotides, the CDR3 is TGTGCCAGTAGTATTTCCAACAGCCAGGGGGAGCAGTACTTC. Encoded protein: CASSISNSQGEQYF.

This chain uses TRBV24-1 with TRBJ2-1; 9 bases line up with TRBD2. Germline-derived CDR1 and CDR2 are KGHDR and SFDVKD. CDR3 length: 13 amino acids. With V trimmed by 8 bases and J by 6 bases, 4 bases remained unmatched. CDR3 amino acids: CATTTSGVNEQFF. The CDR3 nucleotides are TGTGCCACCACGACTAGCGGAGTCAATGAGCAGTTCTTC.

V gene TRBV28 combines with J gene TRBJ1-5; D possibly corresponds to TRBD1 (5 bases). Trimming left V 6 bases short and J 0 bases short, with 18 bases between. The germline V gene has CDR1 MDHEN and CDR2 SYDVKM. This CDR3 has 17 amino acids. CDR3 coding DNA: TGTGCCAGCAGCCTTAACAGTGGGACTAATAGCAATCAGCCCCAGCATTTT. Translating it yields CASSLNSGTNSNQPQHF.

The V call is TRBV5-5, the J call TRBJ2-5, with D unresolved. The ends were cut back, 1 base at V and 5 bases at J, with 15 bases in the middle. The CDR3 contains 15 residues. Germline CDR1 reads SGHKS; CDR2 reads YYEKEE (reference sequence). The CDR3 coding sequence is TGTGCCAGCAGCTTGTTCGAGCAGAGCCTGGAGACCCAGTACTTC. Its protein is CASSLFEQSLETQYF. The complete variable domain, with remaining parts taken from reference TRBV5-5 and TRBJ2-5, reads DAGVTQSPTHLIKTRGQQVTLRCSPISGHKSVSWYQQVLGQGPQFIFQYYEKEERGRGNFPDRFSARQFPNYSSELNVNALLLGDSALYLCASSLFEQSLETQYFGPGTRLLVL.

This rearrangement joins TRBV6-4 to TRBJ2-2; a weak D match, TRBD1 (5 bases). CDR3 length equals 16 residues. V was shortened by 3 bases and J by 1 base, with 12 bases between the two germline ends. Germline assignment: CDR1 MRHNA and CDR2 SNTAGT. CDR3 DNA sequence: TGTGCCAGCAGTGAGTCATCCCAGGGGAACACCGGGGAGCTGTTTTTT. Translated: CASSESSQGNTGELFF.

Comments on this clone: The conserved phenylalanine or tryptophan normally closing the CDR3 is absent here, so this likely arose from a read error. It is unclear where the CDR3 begins or ends on the DNA, so no DNA is shown, and the CDR3 is as TCRdb lists it. The V call is TRBV7-7, the J call TRBJ1-1; TRBD1, the table's D call, was not compared with the DNA. The CDR3 extends over 9 residues, inclusive of both ends. CDR1 is SSHAT, CDR2 FNYEAQ, per germline (reference sequence). The CDR3 sequence is CASSLSPGK.

The chain recombines TRBV5-6 with TRBJ1-1; possibly TRBD1 for D (5 bases). Trimming left V 2 bases short and J 4 bases short, with 9 bases between. Germline V lookup: CDR1 SGHDT, CDR2 YYEEEE. The CDR3 contains 13 residues. In DNA form, the CDR3 reads TGTGCCAGCAGCTTTCCAGGGTTCACTGAAGCTTTCTTT. This sequence encodes CASSFPGFTEAFF.

The chain links TRBV11-3 to TRBJ1-2, with 7 bases matching TRBD1. The ends lost 4 bases at V and 3 bases at J; junction bases unmatched: 5. CDR3 length: 14 residues. Germline V gene data show CDR1 as SGHNT and CDR2 as YENEEA. CDR3 coding DNA: TGTGCCAGCAGCTCTACCGGGACAGACTATGGCTACACCTTC. Its translation: CASSSTGTDYGYTF.

The chain links TRBV18 to TRBJ1-4; 7 bases agree with TRBD1. The CDR3 runs to 17 residues. Germline loops: CDR1 KGHSH, CDR2 LQKENI. The V and J ends lost 5 bases and 0 bases, in that order; junction bases with no gene match: 9. CDR3 protein: CASSARTGAATNEKLFF. The DNA for the CDR3 is TGTGCCAGCTCAGCCCGGACAGGAGCTGCAACTAATGAAAAACTGTTTTTT.

V is TRBV14 and J is TRBJ1-6; TRBD1 aligns across 7 bases. V shed 4 bases, J shed 6 bases, and the junction held 9 bases outside the gene matches. The CDR3 loop spans 16 amino acids. CDR1 is SGHDN and CDR2 is FVKESK in the germline V gene. The DNA for the CDR3 is TGTGCCAGCAGCCTAACCCGGGACAGATCTAATTCACCCCTCCACTTT. It is translated as CASSLTRDRSNSPLHF. The complete variable domain, with remaining parts taken from reference TRBV14 and TRBJ1-6, reads EAGVTQFPSHSVIEKGQTVTLRCDPISGHDNLYWYRRVMGKEIKFLLHFVKESKQDESGMPNNRFLAERTGGTYSTLKVQPAELEDSGVYFCASSLTRDRSNSPLHFGNGTRLTVT.

The chain is built from TRBV7-9 and TRBJ2-2; D unclear. Germline V gene lookup returns CDR1 SEHNR and CDR2 FQNEAQ (reference sequence). The CDR3 is 15 residues long. The V end lost 1 base, the J end lost 0 bases, and 6 bases lay between the germline ends. CDR3 in DNA: TGTGCCAGCAGCTTAGGACCCTCGAACACCGGGGAGCTGTTTTTT. Encoded protein: CASSLGPSNTGELFF.

The chain joins TRBV4-2 to TRBJ1-2, with D unclear. Trimming stripped 0 bases from V and 1 base from J, with 12 bases between. The CDR3 has 16 amino acids. The germline V gene has CDR1 LGHNA and CDR2 YNFKEQ. The CDR3 is CASSQDFSGFNYGYTF. In DNA, the CDR3 is TGTGCCAGCAGCCAAGATTTTTCGGGGTTTAACTATGGCTACACCTTC.

The V gene is TRBV6-4, the J gene TRBJ2-3; possibly TRBD1 for D (6 bases). The CDR3 loop spans 13 amino acids. Trimming removed 10 bases at V and 1 base at J, with 12 bases between. The germline V gene has CDR1 MRHNA and CDR2 SNTAGT. The CDR3 is CATARTGTDTQYF. The CDR3 DNA reads as TGTGCCACCGCCCGGACAGGCACAGATACGCAGTATTTT.

The V call is TRBV7-3, the J call TRBJ2-1, with D uncertain. Germline V gene data show CDR1 as SGHTA and CDR2 as FQGTGA. This CDR3 has 15 amino acids. Between the trimmed V and J ends, which lost 2 bases and 3 bases, there was a span of 11 bases. Here the CDR3 reads CASSLSPSVYNEQFF. DNA for the CDR3: TGTGCCAGCAGCTTATCCCCTTCGGTCTACAATGAGCAGTTCTTC.

The chain is built from TRBV11-3 and TRBJ2-5; D unresolved. Between the trimmed V and J ends, which lost 2 bases and 2 bases, there was a span of 9 bases. The CDR3 spans 14 residues. From germline, CDR1 is SGHNT and CDR2 YENEEA. The CDR3, as DNA: TGTGCCAGCAGCTTAAGTGGAATACAAGAGACCCAGTACTTC. Translated: CASSLSGIQETQYF.

This rearrangement joins TRBV7-9 to TRBJ1-1; D uncertain. The V gene's germline CDR1 is SEHNR and CDR2 FQNEAQ (reference sequence). The CDR3 is made up of 14 amino acids. V was shortened by 5 bases and J by 2 bases, with 12 bases between the two germline ends. CDR3 loop: CASSPQTVNTEAFF. The DNA of the CDR3 is TGTGCCAGCAGCCCCCAGACGGTAAACACTGAAGCTTTCTTT.

J is TRBJ1-1 and V is TRBV7-8; possible D gene TRBD1, 5 bases. V dropped 1 base and J dropped 0 bases, with 9 bases sitting between them. This CDR3 comprises 15 residues. Germline CDR1 reads SGHVS; CDR2 reads FQNEAQ. In nucleotides, the CDR3 is TGTGCCAGCAGCTTAGAGGGGCAAATGAACACTGAAGCTTTCTTT. As protein: CASSLEGQMNTEAFF.

The chain links TRBV13 to TRBJ1-4; D is unresolved. The germline V and J ends were trimmed by 0 bases and 4 bases, with 9 bases remaining between them. The CDR3 has 15 residues. The germline V gene has CDR1 PRHDT and CDR2 FYEKMQ (reference sequence). CDR3 region: CASSLGIQSNEKLFF. Written as DNA, the CDR3 is TGTGCCAGCAGCTTAGGTATCCAGAGTAATGAAAAACTGTTTTTT.

The chain combines TRBV28 with TRBJ2-7; D is unresolved. Germline CDR1 reads MDHEN; CDR2 reads SYDVKM. CDR3 length: 13 amino acids. Trimming removed 6 bases at V and 1 base at J, with 10 bases between. The DNA for the CDR3 is TGTGCCAGCAGGACAAGACATTCCTACGAGCAGTACTTC. It is translated as CASRTRHSYEQYF.

The chain uses TRBV19 and TRBJ2-3; D is uncertain. The CDR3 has 16 residues. Germline loops: CDR1 LNHDA, CDR2 SQIVND (reference sequence). Trimming shortened V by 6 bases and J by 0 bases, and 16 bases separated the two germline ends. CDR3 nucleotide sequence: TGTGCCAGTAGCCCACAGCCGGAGTTGAGCACAGATACGCAGTATTTT. Translating it yields CASSPQPELSTDTQYF.

This clone was counted a few times. This rearrangement joins TRBV23-1 to TRBJ2-5, with 7 positions matching TRBD1. TRBV23-1 is labeled an ORF, and its function is uncertain. The CDR3 runs 15 residues. J lost 3 bases, V lost 4 bases, and 8 bases had no gene match. The CDR3 nucleotides read TGCGCCAGCAGTCCCTCAGGGGGATTGGAAGAGACCCAGTACTTC. Translating it yields CASSPSGGLEETQYF.

The chain combines TRBV6-5 with TRBJ1-2, with TRBD1 identical over 7 bases. CDR3 length: 13 residues. Germline V gene sequence: CDR1 MNHEY, CDR2 SVGAGI. V lost 4 bases and J lost 5; bases outside the gene matches: 4. CDR3 sequence reads: CASSLAQGYGYTF. DNA of the CDR3: TGTGCCAGCAGTTTGGCACAGGGGTATGGCTACACCTTC.

This clone has just a few counts. V is TRBV28 and J is TRBJ2-7; D is undetermined. V lost 3 bases and J 4 bases, leaving 10 bases between the germline ends. The germline V gene has CDR1 MDHEN and CDR2 SYDVKM. This CDR3 has 13 residues. The CDR3: CASSLVKGYEQYF. For the CDR3, the DNA is TGTGCCAGCAGTTTGGTCAAGGGTTACGAGCAGTACTTC.

The J gene is TRBJ1-4, the V gene TRBV5-6, with D perhaps matching TRBD1 (5 bases). The CDR3 runs 14 residues. Between the trimmed V and J ends, which lost 0 bases and 7 bases, there was a span of 10 bases. Germline-derived CDR1 and CDR2 are SGHDT and YYEEEE. The CDR3: CASSLARASEKLFF. Here the CDR3 DNA reads TGTGCCAGCAGCTTGGCCAGGGCTTCTGAAAAACTGTTTTTT.

The chain has TRBV7-8 and TRBJ1-5; unclear D gene. Trimming took 5 bases from V and 4 from J, leaving 12 bases between them. The CDR3 is 14 amino acids. The V gene's germline CDR1 is SGHVS and CDR2 FQNEAQ. CDR3 sequence (DNA): TGTGCCAGCAGCAACGGACGTCCAAATCAGCCCCAGCATTTT. Its translation: CASSNGRPNQPQHF.

The chain links TRBV18 to TRBJ2-2, with TRBD2 matching over 9 bases. V shed 6 bases and J 2 bases; nucleotides not matched to a gene: 1. The germline gives CDR1 KGHSH, CDR2 LQKENI. The CDR3 consists of 14 residues. CDR3 DNA sequence: TGTGCCAGCTCGCTAGCGGGAAACACCGGGGAGCTGTTTTTT. Protein sequence: CASSLAGNTGELFF.